This record looks at one TCR beta chain sequence and its context. Its specificity is unknown. This CDR3 contains 14 residues. The V gene's germline CDR1 is SGHAT and CDR2 FQNNGV. The V gene end was trimmed by 4 bases and the J gene end by 3 bases; junction bases not matched to a gene: 1. Sequenced by immunoSEQ multiplex PCR; TCRdb stores in-frame clones only, minus some. This sample has more than 25,000 clones, with 80% found just once. The sample comes from a study of Siglec-9 on CD8 T cells in melanoma. Study findings and constraints: An effector memory CD8+ T-cell subset seemingly accumulating in melanoma was reportedly marked and regulated by Siglec-9.

The clonotype was recovered from a human donor in good health. Sequencing was carried out using Siglec-9- CD8+ T cells sorted from blood. The rearrangement links TRBV11-2 to TRBJ2-1; 9 positions match TRBD2. CDR3 nucleotide sequence: TGTGCCAGCAGCTCGACTAGCGGCTACAATGAGCAGTTCTTC. This gives the protein CASSSTSGYNEQFF. Drawing the rest from reference TRBV11-2 and TRBJ2-1, the complete variable domain is EAGVAQSPRYKIIEKRQSVAFWCNPISGHATLYWYQQILGQGPKLLIQFQNNGVVDDSQLPKDRFSAERLKGVDSTLKIQPAKLEDSAVYLCASSSTSGYNEQFFGPGTRLTVL.